The rows below give T cell receptor beta chains drawn from one sample of a study of blood T cell repertoires in COVID-19. Assay used: immunoSEQ multiplex PCR; TCRdb lists only in-frame clones, some missing. The sample has about 140,000 clones; around four fifths are singletons. Sequenced sample: peripheral blood. Every receptor here comes from a woman aged 80 or over with acute or convalescent COVID-19. Each CDR3 is given with its conserved first and last residue. Each record gives: V gene, clone size, D gene, CDR3 length, J gene, CDR3 DNA, CDR3 protein. The D gene is left open where the match is weak. Where a row states a size, it is once, few, many or the class of an expanded clone; other rows omit it.

TRBV28	NA	NA	13	TRBJ1-1	TGTGCCAGCAGTTTATGGGAGTACACTGAAGCTTTCTTT	CASSLWEYTEAFF
TRBV5-4	NA	NA	17	TRBJ2-1	TGTGCCAGCAGCTGGTCCACCAAGCGGCGTACTTTTGATGAGCAGTTCTTC	CASSWSTKRRTFDEQFF
TRBV27	NA	NA	13	TRBJ1-4	TGTGCCAGCAGTTTCAGGGGCATCGAAAAACTGTTTTTT	CASSFRGIEKLFF
TRBV27	once	TRBD1	14	TRBJ1-1	TGTGCCAGCAGTTTGACAGGGGTGAACACTGAAGCTTTCTTT	CASSLTGVNTEAFF
TRBV6-1	NA	NA	15	TRBJ1-2	TGTGCCAGCAGTGAATGGCCGACAACTAACTATGGCTACACCTTC	CASSEWPTTNYGYTF
TRBV27	NA	TRBD2	14	TRBJ2-5	TGTGCCAGCAGGAGTGAGCGGGGGCAGGAGACCCAGTACTTC	CASRSERGQETQYF
TRBV5-4	NA	NA	14	TRBJ2-5	TGTGCCAGCAGCTTGGAGGGGCCAACAGAGACCCAGTACTTC	CASSLEGPTETQYF
TRBV27	NA	NA	14	TRBJ1-6	TGTGCCAGCAGTTTAAGCAGGCATAATTCACCCCTCCACTTT	CASSLSRHNSPLHF
TRBV27	few	NA	13	TRBJ2-5	TGTGCCAGCAGTCCAGTGTTCCAAGAGACCCAGTACTTC	CASSPVFQETQYF
TRBV18	NA	TRBD1	13	TRBJ1-2	TGTGCCAGCTCACCAGGACAGGCCTATGGCTACACCTTC	CASSPGQAYGYTF
TRBV18	NA	NA	17	TRBJ1-1	TGTGCCAGCTCACCTCTACAGGGCCGGGCCTTGAACACTGAAGCTTTCTTT	CASSPLQGRALNTEAFF
TRBV5-1	few	NA	14	TRBJ1-2	TGCGCCAGCAGCTTGCCCCTTCAGGGCTATGGCTACACCTTC	CASSLPLQGYGYTF
TRBV30	NA	NA	13	TRBJ1-6	TGTGCCTGGTCGAGCTCCTATAATTCACCCCTCCACTTT	CAWSSSYNSPLHF
TRBV20-1	NA	TRBD1	17	TRBJ2-7	TGCAGTGCTAGTGCGTTTTTATGGGACAGGGACTCCTACGAGCAGTACTTC	CSASAFLWDRDSYEQYF
TRBV5-1	once	TRBD1	13	TRBJ2-5	TGCGCCAGCAGCCCCTACAGGGGAGAGACCCAGTACTTC	CASSPYRGETQYF
TRBV15	NA	NA	16	TRBJ1-4	TGTGCCACCAGCAGGAGACCAGGCGTAATTGGGGAAAAACTGTTTTTT	CATSRRPGVIGEKLFF
TRBV11-3	few	NA	13	TRBJ2-2	TGTGCCAGCAGCGAGACTGTTACCGGGGAGCTGTTTTTT	CASSETVTGELFF
TRBV27	NA	NA	15	TRBJ2-7	TGTGCCAGCAGCCCGTGGGGGCGTAATTCCTACGAGCAGTACTTC	CASSPWGRNSYEQYF
TRBV27	NA	TRBD1	14	TRBJ2-7	TGTGCCAGCAGCTTCCCGGACAGGGCGGGGGAGCAGTACTTC	CASSFPDRAGEQYF
TRBV28	few	NA	13	TRBJ1-2	TGTGCCAGCAGTTTAACTTGGGGGGATGGCTACACCTTC	CASSLTWGDGYTF
TRBV2	NA	TRBD2	14	TRBJ2-7	TGTGCCAGCTCTGCGCGGGAGGGAGCCTACGAGCAGTACTTC	CASSAREGAYEQYF
TRBV12-3/TRBV12-4	NA	NA	13	TRBJ2-3	TGTGCCAGCAGCCCACATATCACAGATACGCAGTATTTT	CASSPHITDTQYF
TRBV30	few	TRBD2	14	TRBJ2-3	TGTGCCTGGAGTCCGGGACTAGCCGCAGATACGCAGTATTTT	CAWSPGLAADTQYF
TRBV29-1	NA	TRBD2	14	TRBJ2-3	TGCAGCGCCCTAGGCGGGAGGCACACAGATACGCAGTATTTT	CSALGGRHTDTQYF
TRBV18	NA	NA	15	TRBJ1-3	TGTGCCAGCTCACCCAGGGAAGGCTCTGGAAACACCATATATTTT	CASSPREGSGNTIYF
TRBV28	NA	TRBD2	17	TRBJ2-5	TGTGCCAGCAGAACTCCCGGAGGGAGGGCGGGGAGGAAGACCCAGTACTTC	CASRTPGGRAGRKTQYF
TRBV11-2	NA	TRBD1	16	TRBJ2-3	TGTGCCAGCAGCTCCTGGACAGGGGGCTACACAGATACGCAGTATTTT	CASSSWTGGYTDTQYF